The 15 T cell receptor beta chains below all came from one sample that was sequenced in a study of blood T cell repertoires in COVID-19. Sequencing was performed with immunoSEQ multiplex PCR; in TCRdb, only in-frame clones are kept and a portion is missing. The sample lists under 150,000 clones; approximately 92% were seen once. Source material: peripheral blood. These receptors all stem from a woman between 55 and 75 years old with active COVID-19.

The chain carries TRBV28 and TRBJ2-2; 8 bases fit TRBD1. This CDR3 contains 16 residues. The trim removed 5 bases at V and 3 bases at J, leaving 8 bases unmatched. Germline V gene data show CDR1 as MDHEN and CDR2 as SYDVKM. CDR3 bases: TGTGCCAGCAGTCTTACGACAGGGGCCCACACCGGGGAGCTGTTTTTT. Its translation: CASSLTTGAHTGELFF.

The CDR3 DNA is TGTGCCAGCAGCTTTGGAGGCGCAGCGGGGCTCACAGATACGCAGTATTTT. Encoded protein: CASSFGGAAGLTDTQYF. V usage is TRBV7-6 and J usage is TRBJ2-3; 7 positions agree with TRBD2. CDR3 size: 17 residues. The trim removed 3 bases at V and 2 bases at J, leaving 11 bases unmatched. CDR1 is SGHVS, CDR2 FNYEAQ, per germline. The full variable domain, in which reference TRBV7-6 and TRBJ2-3 provide the parts outside the CDR3, is GAGVSQSPRYKVTKRGQDVALRCDPISGHVSLYWYRQALGQGPEFLTYFNYEAQQDKSGLPNDRFSAERPEGSISTLTIQRTEQRDSAMYRCASSFGGAAGLTDTQYFGPGTRLTVL.

This clone appeared a few times. This chain links TRBV4-1 with TRBJ2-7; 7 positions match TRBD2. CDR1 is MGHRA and CDR2 is YSYEKL in the germline V gene. This CDR3 region has 16 residues. Trimming took 0 bases from V and 2 from J; bases not matched to a gene: 7. The CDR3 region is CASSQDGDYLPYEQYF. CDR3 sequence (DNA): TGCGCCAGCAGCCAAGATGGGGACTATCTACCCTACGAGCAGTACTTC.

The chain couples TRBV7-2 to TRBJ2-3; the match to TRBD2 covers 9 bases. The CDR3 extends over 16 amino acids. CDR1 and CDR2 from the germline V gene are SGHTA and FQGNSA. The trim removed 1 base at V and 5 bases at J, leaving 7 bases unmatched. This CDR3 reads CASSLGIAGGLDTQYF. In DNA form, the CDR3 reads TGTGCCAGCAGCTTAGGCATCGCGGGAGGGTTAGATACGCAGTATTTT. Full variable domain (outside the CDR3, taken from reference TRBV7-2 and TRBJ2-3): GAGVSQSPSNKVTEKGKDVELRCDPISGHTALYWYRQSLGQGLEFLIYFQGNSAPDKSGLPSDRFSAERTGGSVSTLTIQRTQQEDSAVYLCASSLGIAGGLDTQYFGPGTRLTVL.

The chain carries TRBV7-9 and TRBJ1-5; D perhaps matches TRBD1 (6 bases). The CDR3 loop spans 18 amino acids. The germline gives CDR1 SEHNR, CDR2 FQNEAQ (reference sequence). The ends were cut back, 0 bases at V and 0 bases at J, with 15 bases in the middle. CDR3 sequence reads: CASSLARAGAPSNQPQHF. The CDR3 nucleotides are TGTGCCAGCAGCTTAGCCCGGGCAGGGGCCCCTAGCAATCAGCCCCAGCATTTT.

The chain joins TRBV28 to TRBJ2-5, with D possibly matching TRBD2 (6 bases). Germline CDR1 and CDR2: MDHEN and SYDVKM. This CDR3 is built from 14 residues. Trimming cost V 2 bases and J 5 bases, with 12 bases left between them. DNA for the CDR3: TGTGCCAGCAGTTTAATAGGTGGGGGGGAGACCCAGTACTTC. It translates to CASSLIGGGETQYF.

The chain joins TRBV7-9 to TRBJ1-1, with D possibly matching TRBD1 (5 bases). The V gene lost 1 base and the J gene lost 9 bases, with 12 bases spanning the gap. Germline loops: CDR1 SEHNR, CDR2 FQNEAQ (reference sequence). The CDR3 spans 13 residues. The CDR3 sequence is CASSLVREGKAFF. In nucleotides, the CDR3 is TGTGCCAGCAGCTTAGTCAGGGAGGGGAAAGCTTTCTTT.

This chain joins TRBV24-1 and TRBJ1-2; D may be TRBD1 (5 bases). CDR1 and CDR2 (germline): KGHDR, SFDVKD. V lost 5 bases, J lost 2 bases, and 8 bases lay in between. The CDR3 contains 13 residues. The CDR3 region has the DNA TGTGCCACCAGTGCGGAGGGGAACTATGGCTACACCTTC. Amino acids: CATSAEGNYGYTF.

This rearrangement joins TRBV5-1 to TRBJ2-3, with 11 bases matching TRBD2. This CDR3 is built from 17 residues. CDR1 is SGHRS and CDR2 is YFSETQ in the germline V gene. V lost 4 bases, J lost 3 bases, and 10 bases stayed unmatched. The CDR3 DNA is TGCGCCAGCAGCCCGGGACTAGCGGATCTTGGGACAGATACGCAGTATTTT. Amino acid sequence: CASSPGLADLGTDTQYF. The full variable domain, rest sourced from reference TRBV5-1 and TRBJ2-3, is KAGVTQTPRYLIKTRGQQVTLSCSPISGHRSVSWYQQTPGQGLQFLFEYFSETQRNKGNFPGRFSGRQFSNSRSEMNVSTLELGDSALYLCASSPGLADLGTDTQYFGPGTRLTVL.

This chain links TRBV7-8 with TRBJ1-6; D remains ambiguous. Deletions cut 1 base from V and 6 bases from J, with 7 bases between. CDR3 length equals 14 residues. CDR1 SGHVS and CDR2 FQNEAQ come from the germline V gene. The CDR3 loop is CASSLDRSNSPLHF. The CDR3 region has the DNA TGTGCCAGCAGCTTAGACCGGAGTAATTCACCCCTCCACTTT. Filled out from reference TRBV7-8 and TRBJ1-6, the complete variable domain reads GAGVSQSPRYKVAKRGQDVALRCDPISGHVSLFWYQQALGQGPEFLTYFQNEAQLDKSGLPSDRFFAERPEGSVSTLKIQRTQQEDSAVYLCASSLDRSNSPLHFGNGTRLTVT.

This clone was observed a few times. The V call is TRBV5-6, the J call TRBJ1-5; D is unresolved. V gave up 4 bases and J gave up 2 bases, with 7 bases separating them. CDR1 and CDR2 (germline): SGHDT, YYEEEE. The CDR3 runs 13 residues. CDR3 sequence (DNA): TGTGCCAGCAGCCGGTCCGGCAATCAGCCCCAGCATTTT. Translating gives CASSRSGNQPQHF. The whole variable domain, remainder taken from reference TRBV5-6 and TRBJ1-5, is DAGVTQSPTHLIKTRGQQVTLRCSPKSGHDTVSWYQQALGQGPQFIFQYYEEEERQRGNFPDRFSGHQFPNYSSELNVNALLLGDSALYLCASSRSGNQPQHFGDGTRLSIL.

The V gene is TRBV9, the J gene TRBJ2-1; 10 nucleotides align to TRBD2. V was pared by 0 bases and J by 3 bases, with 3 bases of the junction left unmatched. The CDR3 contains 16 residues. Germline values: CDR1 SGDLS, CDR2 YYNGEE. For the CDR3, the DNA is TGTGCCAGCAGCGTAGGCTGGACTAGCGGCTACAATGAGCAGTTCTTC. Translated: CASSVGWTSGYNEQFF.

Only one count was recorded for this clone. V is TRBV6-5 and J is TRBJ2-5, with 7 bases lining up with TRBD2. Germline V CDR1 and CDR2: MNHEY, SVGAGI. The CDR3 is 14 amino acids. The J segment lost 4 bases and the V segment lost 4 bases, leaving 6 bases of the junction unmatched. The DNA of the CDR3 is TGTGCCAGCAGTTCCCGACTAGCCCCAGAGACCCAGTACTTC. Its protein product is CASSSRLAPETQYF.

V and J are TRBV7-2 and TRBJ1-4, with no clear D. Trimming took 5 bases from V and 4 from J, leaving 14 bases between them. The V gene's germline CDR1 is SGHTA and CDR2 FQGNSA. The CDR3 runs 15 residues. CDR3 bases: TGTGCCAGCAGCCACTCGGTGGGCCTTAATGAAAAACTGTTTTTT. Translated, it gives CASSHSVGLNEKLFF.

The chain links TRBV5-8 to TRBJ2-7; 9 positions match TRBD1. CDR1 is SGHTS and CDR2 is YDEGEE in the germline V gene. V was clipped by 4 bases and J by 0 bases; unmatched bases: 8. The CDR3 length is 16 residues. The CDR3 nucleotides read TGTGCCAGCAGCAAAAGCGGGACAGGGAGCTCCTACGAGCAGTACTTC. This encodes CASSKSGTGSSYEQYF.